These T cell receptor beta chains were read from a single sample in a study of blood T cell repertoires in COVID-19. TCRdb's copy holds only in-frame clones and misses some; the assay was immunoSEQ multiplex PCR. The data hold tens of thousands of clones, with around 89% observed a single time. Sample: peripheral blood. The receptors were sampled from a human donor in a cohort sampled during active COVID-19. Each CDR3 is given with its conserved first and last residue. D genes are given only for firm matches.

>TRBJ2-1|12|TRBD2|TRBV7-9
CASSGRLAAQFF
>TRBJ2-5|13|NA|TRBV2
CASSVAEQETQYF
>TRBJ1-2|14|NA|TRBV5-1
CASSVTGTLYGYTF
>TRBJ1-5|19|TRBD1|TRBV27
CASSRTGGPDGISNQPQHF
>TRBJ2-5|16|TRBD1|TRBV15
CATSRGQGEFQETQYF
>TRBJ1-1|15|NA|TRBV27
CASSPYREGNTEAFF
>TRBJ2-1|16|TRBD2|TRBV10-3
CAISESGVAGGLKQFF
>TRBJ2-5|12|NA|TRBV5-6
CASSLRAGWGYF
>TRBJ2-1|16|TRBD1|TRBV3-1/TRBV3-2
CASSQDVRTGYNEQFF
>TRBJ2-4|17|TRBD2|TRBV7-9
CASSPALDSGGKNIQYF
>TRBJ2-5|14|TRBD2|TRBV7-3
CASSLTSGVETQYF
>TRBJ2-7|14|NA|TRBV28
CASSMVGQAHEQYF
>TRBJ2-2|16|NA|TRBV15
CATSKENVGGTGELFF
>TRBJ1-2|16|NA|TRBV18
CASSPITGVGQNGYTF
>TRBJ2-3|11|TRBD2|TRBV12-3/TRBV12-4
CASSAGVWQYF
>TRBJ2-7|16|NA|TRBV12-5
CASANRAGLKTYEQYF
>TRBJ1-2|15|NA|TRBV2
CASSQGRATNYGYTF